This T cell receptor (beta chain) was profiled in a study of CD8 T cells in Susac syndrome. Study results and limitations: It was in TEMRA cells and active patients that Susac CD8+ clonal expansion peaked.

RNA was extracted with the RNeasy kit, and a quantity of roughly 0.5 to 1 ug was reverse transcribed using random hexamers. Across 54 Vbeta and 13 Jbeta, immunoSEQ multiplex PCR amplified TCR beta CDR3. TCRdb itself ran the immunoSEQ multiplex PCR reads through MiXCR, one entry per CDR3 protein. The table shows around 100,000 distinct CDR3 sequences, with nearly 97% occurring only once. Turning to this clonotype: Antigen specificity is unknown.

The authors sequenced TCR beta from blood CD8+ and CD4+ T cells. Fulfillment of recently defined diagnostic criteria for definite or probable disease was shown by the patients with Susac syndrome. The sequence was obtained from a human donor with Susac syndrome. The specimen sequenced was CD8+ T cells from PBMCs.

In nucleotides, the CDR3 is TGTGCCAGCAGCCTGGGAAAAACCTATGGCTACACCTTC. Amino acids: CASSLGKTYGYTF. The rearrangement joins TRBV13 to TRBJ1-2; no firm D call. Germline-derived CDR1 and CDR2 are PRHDT and FYEKMQ (reference sequence). V lost 5 bases and J 4 bases, leaving 11 bases between the germline ends. The CDR3 sequence is 13 residues long.